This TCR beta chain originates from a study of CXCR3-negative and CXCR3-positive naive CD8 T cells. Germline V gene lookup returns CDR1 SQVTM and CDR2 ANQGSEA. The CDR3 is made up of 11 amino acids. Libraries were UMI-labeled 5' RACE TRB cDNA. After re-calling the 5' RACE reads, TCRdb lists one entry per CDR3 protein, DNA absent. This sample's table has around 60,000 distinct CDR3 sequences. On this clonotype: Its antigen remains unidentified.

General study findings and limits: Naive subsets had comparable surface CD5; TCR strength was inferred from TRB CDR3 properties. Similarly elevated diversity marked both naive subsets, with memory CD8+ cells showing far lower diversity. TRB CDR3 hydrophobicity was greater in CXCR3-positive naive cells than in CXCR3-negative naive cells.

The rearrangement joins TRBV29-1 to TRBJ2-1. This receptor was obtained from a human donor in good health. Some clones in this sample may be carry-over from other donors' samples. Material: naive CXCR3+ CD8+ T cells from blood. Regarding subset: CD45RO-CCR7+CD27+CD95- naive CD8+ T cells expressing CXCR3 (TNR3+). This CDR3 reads CSVEEYNEQFF.